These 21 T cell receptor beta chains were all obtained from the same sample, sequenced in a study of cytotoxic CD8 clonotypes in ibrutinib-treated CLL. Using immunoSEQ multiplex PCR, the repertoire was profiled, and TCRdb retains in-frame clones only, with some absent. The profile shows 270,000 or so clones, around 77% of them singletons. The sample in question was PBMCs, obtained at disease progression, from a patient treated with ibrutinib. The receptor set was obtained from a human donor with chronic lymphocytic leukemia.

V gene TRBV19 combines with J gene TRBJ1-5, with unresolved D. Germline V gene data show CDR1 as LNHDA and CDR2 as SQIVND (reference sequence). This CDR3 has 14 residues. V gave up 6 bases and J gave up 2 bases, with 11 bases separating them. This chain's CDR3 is CASSQNGGNQPQHF. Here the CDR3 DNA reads TGTGCCAGTAGCCAGAATGGGGGCAATCAGCCCCAGCATTTT.

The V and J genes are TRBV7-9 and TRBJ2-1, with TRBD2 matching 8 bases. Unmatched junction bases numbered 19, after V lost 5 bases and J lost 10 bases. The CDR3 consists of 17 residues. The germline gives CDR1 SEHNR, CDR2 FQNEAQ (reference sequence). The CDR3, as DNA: TGTGCCAGCAGCCCGAGGGGGGGACTAGGGGAAAGGCGCGAGCAGTTCTTC. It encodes CASSPRGGLGERREQFF.

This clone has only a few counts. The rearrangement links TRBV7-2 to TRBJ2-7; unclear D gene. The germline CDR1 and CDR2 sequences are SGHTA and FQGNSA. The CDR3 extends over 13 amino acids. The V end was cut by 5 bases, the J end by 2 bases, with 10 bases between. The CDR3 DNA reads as TGTGCCAGCAGCCCGAGCTGGGCCTACGAGCAGTACTTC. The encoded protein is CASSPSWAYEQYF.

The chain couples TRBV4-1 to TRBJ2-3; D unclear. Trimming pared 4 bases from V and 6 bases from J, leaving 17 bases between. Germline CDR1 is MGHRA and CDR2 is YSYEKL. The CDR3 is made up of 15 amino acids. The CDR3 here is CASSLQDSNWDTQYF. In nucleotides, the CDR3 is TGCGCCAGCAGCCTTCAGGATAGTAATTGGGATACGCAGTATTTT.

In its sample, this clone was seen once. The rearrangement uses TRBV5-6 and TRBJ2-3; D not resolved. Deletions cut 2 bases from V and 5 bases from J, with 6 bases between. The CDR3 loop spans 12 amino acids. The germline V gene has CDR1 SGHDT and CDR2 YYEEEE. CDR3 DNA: TGTGCCAGCAGCTTCCATATAGATACGCAGTATTTT. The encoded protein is CASSFHIDTQYF.

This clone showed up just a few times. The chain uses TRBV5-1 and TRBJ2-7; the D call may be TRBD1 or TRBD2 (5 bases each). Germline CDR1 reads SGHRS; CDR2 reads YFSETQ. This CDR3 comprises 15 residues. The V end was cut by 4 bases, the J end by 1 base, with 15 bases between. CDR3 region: CASSPGPRGSYEQYF. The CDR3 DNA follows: TGCGCCAGCAGCCCGGGGCCCAGAGGATCCTACGAGCAGTACTTC.

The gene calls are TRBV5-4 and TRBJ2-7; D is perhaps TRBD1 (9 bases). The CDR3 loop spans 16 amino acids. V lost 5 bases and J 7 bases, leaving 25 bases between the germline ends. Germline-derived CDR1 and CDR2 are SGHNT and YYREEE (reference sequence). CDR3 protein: CASSPYRGGGQGEQYF. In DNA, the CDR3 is TGTGCCAGCAGTCCCTATCGGGGGGGCGGACAGGGGGAGCAGTACTTC.

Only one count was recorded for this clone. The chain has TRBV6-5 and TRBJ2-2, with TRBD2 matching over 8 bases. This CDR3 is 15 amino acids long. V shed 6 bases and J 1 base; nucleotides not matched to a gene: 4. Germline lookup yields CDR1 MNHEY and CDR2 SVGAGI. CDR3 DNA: TGTGCCAGCAGGCGAGCGGGAGTGAACACCGGGGAGCTGTTTTTT. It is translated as CASRRAGVNTGELFF.

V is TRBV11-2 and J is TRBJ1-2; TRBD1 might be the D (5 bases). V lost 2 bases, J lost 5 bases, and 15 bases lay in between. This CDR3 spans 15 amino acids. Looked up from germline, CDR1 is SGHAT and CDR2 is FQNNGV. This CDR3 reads CASSLLPRVAYGYTF. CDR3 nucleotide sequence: TGTGCCAGCAGCTTACTTCCCAGGGTGGCGTATGGCTACACCTTC.

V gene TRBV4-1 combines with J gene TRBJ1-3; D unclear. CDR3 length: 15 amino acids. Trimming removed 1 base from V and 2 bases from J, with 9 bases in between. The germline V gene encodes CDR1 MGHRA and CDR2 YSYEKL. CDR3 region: CASSQVNTPGNTIYF. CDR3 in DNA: TGCGCCAGCAGCCAAGTAAACACACCTGGAAACACCATATATTTT.

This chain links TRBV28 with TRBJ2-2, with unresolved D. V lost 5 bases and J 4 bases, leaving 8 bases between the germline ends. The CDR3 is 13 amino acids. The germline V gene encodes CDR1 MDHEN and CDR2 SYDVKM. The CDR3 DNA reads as TGTGCCAGCAGTCATCCGCTCACCGGGGAGCTGTTTTTT. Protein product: CASSHPLTGELFF.

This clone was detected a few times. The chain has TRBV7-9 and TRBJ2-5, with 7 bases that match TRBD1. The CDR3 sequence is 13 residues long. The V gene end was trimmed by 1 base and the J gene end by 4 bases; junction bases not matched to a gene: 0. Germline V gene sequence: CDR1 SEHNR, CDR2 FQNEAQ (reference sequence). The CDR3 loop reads CASSLGQGETQYF. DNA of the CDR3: TGTGCCAGCAGCTTAGGACAGGGAGAGACCCAGTACTTC.

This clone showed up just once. Written as DNA, the CDR3 is TGTGCCAGCAGCTTGGAGGTCAGTACCTACGAGCAGTACTTC. Translating gives CASSLEVSTYEQYF. This chain connects TRBV5-6 to TRBJ2-7; unclear D gene. With 0 bases removed from V and 2 bases from J, the gap between germline ends came to 9 bases. The CDR3 totals 14 residues. Germline values: CDR1 SGHDT, CDR2 YYEEEE.

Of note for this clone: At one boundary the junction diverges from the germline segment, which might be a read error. CDR3 loop: CAISASSGKSTDTQYF. For the CDR3, the DNA is TGTGCCATCAGTGCCTCTAGCGGGAAGAGCACAGATACGCAGTATTTT. The gene calls are TRBV6-1 and TRBJ2-3, with 9 bases that match TRBD2. The V gene's germline CDR1 is MNHNS and CDR2 SASEGT. The CDR3 runs 16 residues.

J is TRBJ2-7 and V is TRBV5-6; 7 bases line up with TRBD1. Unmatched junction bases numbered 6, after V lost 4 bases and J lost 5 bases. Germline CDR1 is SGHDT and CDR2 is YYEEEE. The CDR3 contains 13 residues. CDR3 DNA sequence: TGTGCCAGCAGCCCCTCAGGGGGACACGAGCAGTACTTC. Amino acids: CASSPSGGHEQYF. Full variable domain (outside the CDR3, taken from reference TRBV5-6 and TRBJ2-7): DAGVTQSPTHLIKTRGQQVTLRCSPKSGHDTVSWYQQALGQGPQFIFQYYEEEERQRGNFPDRFSGHQFPNYSSELNVNALLLGDSALYLCASSPSGGHEQYFGPGTRLTVT.

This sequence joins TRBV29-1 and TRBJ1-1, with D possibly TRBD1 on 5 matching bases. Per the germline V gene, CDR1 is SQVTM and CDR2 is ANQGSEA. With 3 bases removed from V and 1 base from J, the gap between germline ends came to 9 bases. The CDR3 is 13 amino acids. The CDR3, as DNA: TGCAGCGTTGACGGGGGTGGGAACACTGAAGCTTTCTTT. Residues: CSVDGGGNTEAFF.

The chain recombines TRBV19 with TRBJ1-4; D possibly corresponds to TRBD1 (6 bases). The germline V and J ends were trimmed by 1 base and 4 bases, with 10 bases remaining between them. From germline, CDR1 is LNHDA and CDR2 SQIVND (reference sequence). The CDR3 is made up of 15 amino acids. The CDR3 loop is CASSIGTVLNEKLFF. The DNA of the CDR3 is TGTGCCAGTAGTATAGGGACAGTCCTTAATGAAAAACTGTTTTTT.

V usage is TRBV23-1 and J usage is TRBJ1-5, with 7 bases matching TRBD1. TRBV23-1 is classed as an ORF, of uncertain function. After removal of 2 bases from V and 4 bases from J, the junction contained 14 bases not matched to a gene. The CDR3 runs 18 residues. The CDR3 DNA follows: TGCGCCAGCAGTCAAACCACTCAACTACAGGGGAGGAATCAGCCCCAGCATTTT. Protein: CASSQTTQLQGRNQPQHF.

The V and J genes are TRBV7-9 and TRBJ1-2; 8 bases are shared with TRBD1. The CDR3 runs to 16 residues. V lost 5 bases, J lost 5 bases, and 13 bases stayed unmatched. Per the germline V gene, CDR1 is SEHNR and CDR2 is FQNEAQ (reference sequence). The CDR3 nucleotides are TGTGCCAGCAGCATCTTTGGAGGACAGGGAGGGTATGGCTACACCTTC. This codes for CASSIFGGQGGYGYTF.

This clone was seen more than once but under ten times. CDR3 residues: CASSLRGQGYEQYF. Here the CDR3 DNA reads TGCGCCAGCAGCTTGCGGGGACAGGGCTACGAGCAGTACTTC. The V and J genes are TRBV5-1 and TRBJ2-7; 9 bases align to TRBD1. CDR3 length equals 14 residues. Germline V lookup: CDR1 SGHRS, CDR2 YFSETQ. J lost 3 bases, V lost 1 base, and 2 bases had no gene match.

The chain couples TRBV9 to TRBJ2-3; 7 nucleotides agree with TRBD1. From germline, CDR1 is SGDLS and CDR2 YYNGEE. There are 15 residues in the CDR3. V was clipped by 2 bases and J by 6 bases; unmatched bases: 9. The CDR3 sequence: CASSVSPQTGDTQYF. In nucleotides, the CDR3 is TGTGCCAGCAGCGTCTCCCCCCAGACAGGGGATACGCAGTATTTT. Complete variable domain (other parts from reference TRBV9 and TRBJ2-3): DSGVTQTPKHLITATGQRVTLRCSPRSGDLSVYWYQQSLDQGLQFLIQYYNGEERAKGNILERFSAQQFPDLHSELNLSSLELGDSALYFCASSVSPQTGDTQYFGPGTRLTVL.